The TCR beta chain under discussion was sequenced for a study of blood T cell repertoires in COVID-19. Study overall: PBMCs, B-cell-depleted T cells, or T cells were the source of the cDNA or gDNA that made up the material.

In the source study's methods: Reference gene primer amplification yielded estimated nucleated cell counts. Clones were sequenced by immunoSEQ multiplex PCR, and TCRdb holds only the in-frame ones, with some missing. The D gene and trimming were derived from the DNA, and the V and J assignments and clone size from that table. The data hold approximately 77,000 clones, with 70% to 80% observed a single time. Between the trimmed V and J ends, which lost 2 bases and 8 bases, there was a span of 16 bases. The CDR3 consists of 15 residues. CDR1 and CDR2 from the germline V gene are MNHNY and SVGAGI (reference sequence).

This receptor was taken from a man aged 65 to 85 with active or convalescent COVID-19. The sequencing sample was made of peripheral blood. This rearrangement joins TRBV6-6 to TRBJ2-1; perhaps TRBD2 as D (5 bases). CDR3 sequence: CASSYGQVEGYEQFF. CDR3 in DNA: TGTGCCAGCAGTTACGGGCAGGTCGAGGGCTATGAGCAGTTCTTC.